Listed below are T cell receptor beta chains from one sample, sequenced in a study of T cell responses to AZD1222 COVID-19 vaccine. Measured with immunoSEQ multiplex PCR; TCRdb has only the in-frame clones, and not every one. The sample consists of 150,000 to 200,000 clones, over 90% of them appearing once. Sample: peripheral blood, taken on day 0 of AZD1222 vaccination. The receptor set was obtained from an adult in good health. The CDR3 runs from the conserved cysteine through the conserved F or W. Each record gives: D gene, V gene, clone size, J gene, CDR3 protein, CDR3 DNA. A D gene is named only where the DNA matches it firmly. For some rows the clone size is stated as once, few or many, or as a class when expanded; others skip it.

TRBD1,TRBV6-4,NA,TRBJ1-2,CASRGQGVGGYTF,TGTGCCAGCAGGGGACAGGGAGTTGGAGGCTACACCTTC
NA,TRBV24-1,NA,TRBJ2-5,CATSDFRREHRMETQYF,TGTGCCACCAGTGATTTTAGGCGCGAACATCGTATGGAGACCCAGTACTTC
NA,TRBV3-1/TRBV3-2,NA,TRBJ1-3,CASSSGNTIYF,TGTGCCAGCAGTTCAGGGAACACCATATATTTT
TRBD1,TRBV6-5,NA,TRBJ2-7,CASIGTGRYEQYF,TGTGCCAGCATTGGGACAGGGCGCTACGAGCAGTACTTC
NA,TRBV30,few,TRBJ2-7,CAWSVGDEQYF,TGTGCCTGGAGTGTAGGGGACGAGCAGTACTTC
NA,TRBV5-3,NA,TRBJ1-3,CARSPGWSGNTIYF,TGTGCCAGAAGCCCAGGGTGGTCTGGAAACACCATATATTTT
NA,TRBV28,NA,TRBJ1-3,CASSGMGNTIYF,TGTGCCAGCAGTGGCATGGGAAACACCATATATTTT
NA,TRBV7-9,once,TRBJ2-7,CASSSLGLRGEQYF,TGTGCCAGCAGCTCCCTGGGACTCCGAGGCGAGCAGTACTTC
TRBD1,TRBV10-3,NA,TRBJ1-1,CAIGTGNTEAFF,TGTGCCATTGGGACAGGGAACACTGAAGCTTTCTTT
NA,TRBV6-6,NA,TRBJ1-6,CASTYPATYSPLHF,TGTGCCAGCACATACCCCGCGACATACTCACCCCTCCACTTT
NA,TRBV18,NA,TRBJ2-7,CASSPDFGRGPYEQYF,TGTGCCAGCTCACCTGACTTCGGTCGAGGTCCCTACGAGCAGTACTTC
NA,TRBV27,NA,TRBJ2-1,CASSSNVNEQFF,TGTGCCAGCAGTTCTAACGTGAATGAGCAGTTCTTC
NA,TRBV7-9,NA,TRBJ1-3,CASSLEMGGDTIYF,TGTGCCAGCAGCTTAGAGATGGGCGGAGACACCATATATTTT
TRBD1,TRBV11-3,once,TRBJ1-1,CASSQGQDNTEAFF,TGTGCCAGCAGCCAAGGACAGGACAACACTGAAGCTTTCTTT
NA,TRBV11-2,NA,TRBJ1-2,CASSSLRGAVYGYTF,TGTGCCAGCAGCTCCCTCCGGGGGGCAGTCTATGGCTACACCTTC
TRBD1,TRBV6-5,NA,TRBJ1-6,CASSYGGQGTTLHF,TGTGCCAGCAGTTACGGGGGACAGGGAACGACGCTCCACTTT
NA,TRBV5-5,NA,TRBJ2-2,CASSLELGKGGELFF,TGTGCCAGCAGCTTGGAGCTAGGAAAAGGCGGGGAGCTGTTTTTT
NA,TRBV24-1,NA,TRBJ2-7,CATSDPLEQYF,TGTGCCACCAGTGATCCCCTGGAGCAGTACTTC
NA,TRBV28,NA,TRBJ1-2,CAAEGLANYGYTF,TGTGCCGCCGAGGGACTAGCTAACTATGGCTACACCTTC
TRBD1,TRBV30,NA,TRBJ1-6,CAWTGQGTKRSPLHF,TGTGCCTGGACGGGACAGGGGACAAAACGATCACCCCTCCACTTT
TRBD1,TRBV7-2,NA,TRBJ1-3,CASSPTGHSGNTIYF,TGTGCCAGCAGCCCGACAGGGCACTCTGGAAACACCATATATTTT
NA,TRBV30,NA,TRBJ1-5,CAWSVGSNQPQHF,TGTGCCTGGAGTGTGGGTAGCAATCAGCCCCAGCATTTT
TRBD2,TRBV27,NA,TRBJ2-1,CASSSLAGGNNEQFF,TGTGCCAGCAGTTCCCTAGCGGGGGGGAACAATGAGCAGTTCTTC
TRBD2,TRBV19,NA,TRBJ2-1,CASSIFSGGDEQFF,TGTGCCAGTAGTATTTTCTCCGGGGGGGATGAGCAGTTCTTC
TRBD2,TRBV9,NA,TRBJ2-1,CASSARLAGFNEQFF,TGTGCCAGCAGCGCCCGACTAGCGGGCTTCAATGAGCAGTTCTTC
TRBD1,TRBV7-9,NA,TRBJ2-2,CASSLVVTGTNTGELFF,TGTGCCAGCAGCTTAGTGGTGACAGGGACAAACACCGGGGAGCTGTTTTTT
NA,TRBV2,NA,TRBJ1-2,CASTSWARTYGYTF,TGTGCCAGCACCTCCTGGGCGCGAACCTATGGCTACACCTTC